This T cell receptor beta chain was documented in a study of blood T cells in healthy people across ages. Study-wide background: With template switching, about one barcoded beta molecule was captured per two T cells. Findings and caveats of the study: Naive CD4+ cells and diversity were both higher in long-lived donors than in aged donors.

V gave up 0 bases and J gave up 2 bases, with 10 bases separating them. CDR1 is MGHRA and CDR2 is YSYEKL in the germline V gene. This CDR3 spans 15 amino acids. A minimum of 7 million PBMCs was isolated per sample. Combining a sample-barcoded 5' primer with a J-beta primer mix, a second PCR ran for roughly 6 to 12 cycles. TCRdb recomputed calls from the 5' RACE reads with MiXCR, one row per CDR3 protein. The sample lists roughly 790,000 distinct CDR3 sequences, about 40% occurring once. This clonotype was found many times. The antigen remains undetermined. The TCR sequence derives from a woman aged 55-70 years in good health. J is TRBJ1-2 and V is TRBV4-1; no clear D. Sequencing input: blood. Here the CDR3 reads CASSQEGGRNYGYTF. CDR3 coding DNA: TGCGCCAGCAGCCAAGAAGGTGGGCGGAACTATGGCTACACCTTC.